The present T cell receptor beta chain was sequenced within a study of Graves' ophthalmopathy and Graves' hyperthyroidism. Germline CDR1 reads LGHNA; CDR2 reads YSLEER. The V gene lost 0 bases and the J gene lost 3 bases, with 12 bases spanning the gap. The CDR3 totals 15 residues. This clonotype was detected a few times. As the template, RNA transcripts were used to amplify TCR beta CDR3 regions. RT-PCR was first run with HTBI primers, then multiplex PCR in a second round. TCRdb analysed the multiplex PCR reads with MiXCR anew, one entry per CDR3 protein. The sample has 650,000 to 900,000 distinct CDR3 sequences; roughly 41% are singletons. Enrollment excluded any patients with other autoimmune diseases, uncontrolled infections, pregnancy or lactation.

The clonotype was recovered from an adult man with Graves' ophthalmopathy. The V gene is TRBV4-3, the J gene TRBJ2-7; perhaps D is TRBD1 or TRBD2 (5 bases each). Sequencing input: peripheral blood. In nucleotides, the CDR3 is TGCGCCAGCAGCCAAGAGACAGCGGTCCTCTACGAGCAGTACTTC. This gives the protein CASSQETAVLYEQYF.